The clone carrying this T cell receptor (beta chain) was picked up a small number of times. Combining a sample-barcoded 5' primer with a J-beta primer mix, a second PCR ran for roughly 7 to 12 cycles. Via MiXCR, TCRdb re-called the 5' RACE reads, giving one row per CDR3 protein. The sample includes about 1.1 million distinct CDR3 sequences, roughly two fifths of them seen just once. J gave up 6 bases and V 0 bases, and 10 bases lay outside the gene matches. This CDR3 is 16 amino acids long. CDR1 is SEHNR, CDR2 FQNEAQ, per germline (reference sequence). This record belongs to a study of blood T cells in healthy people across ages.

The sample comprised blood. This TCR was sampled from a man younger than 30 in good health. The chain has TRBV7-9 and TRBJ1-1; TRBD1 aligns across 7 bases. The CDR3 nucleotides read TGTGCCAGCAGCTTAGCTGGCTACAGGGGAAGGGCTGAAGCTTTCTTT. Protein sequence: CASSLAGYRGRAEAFF.